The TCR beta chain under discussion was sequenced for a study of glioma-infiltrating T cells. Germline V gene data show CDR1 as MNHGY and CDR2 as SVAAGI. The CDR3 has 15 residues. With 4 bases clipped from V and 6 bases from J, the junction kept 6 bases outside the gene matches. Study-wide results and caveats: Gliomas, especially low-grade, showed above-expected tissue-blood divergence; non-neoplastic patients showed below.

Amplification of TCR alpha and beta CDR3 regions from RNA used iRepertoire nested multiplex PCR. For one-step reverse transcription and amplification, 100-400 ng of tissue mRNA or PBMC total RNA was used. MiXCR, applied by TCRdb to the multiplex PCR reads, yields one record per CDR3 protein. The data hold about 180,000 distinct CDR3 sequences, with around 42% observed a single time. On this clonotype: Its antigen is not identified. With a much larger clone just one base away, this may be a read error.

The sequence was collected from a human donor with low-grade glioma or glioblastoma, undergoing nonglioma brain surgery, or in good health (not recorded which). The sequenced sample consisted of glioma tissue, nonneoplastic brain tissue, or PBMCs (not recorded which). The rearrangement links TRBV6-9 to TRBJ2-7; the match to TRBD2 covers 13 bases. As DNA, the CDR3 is TGTGCCAGCAGTTGGCCGACTAGCGGGAGGTCCGAGCAGTACTTC. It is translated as CASSWPTSGRSEQYF.